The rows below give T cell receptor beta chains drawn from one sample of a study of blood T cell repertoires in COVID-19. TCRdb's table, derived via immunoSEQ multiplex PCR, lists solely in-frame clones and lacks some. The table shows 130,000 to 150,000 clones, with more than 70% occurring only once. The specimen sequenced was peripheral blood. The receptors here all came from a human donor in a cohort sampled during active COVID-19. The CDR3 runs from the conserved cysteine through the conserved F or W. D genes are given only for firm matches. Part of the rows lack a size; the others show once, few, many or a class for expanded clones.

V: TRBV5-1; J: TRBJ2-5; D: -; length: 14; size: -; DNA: TGCGCCAGCAGCTTGGAATATGGGCGGGGGACCCAGTACTTC; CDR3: CASSLEYGRGTQYF
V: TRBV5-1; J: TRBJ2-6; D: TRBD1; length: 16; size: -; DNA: TGCGCCAGCAGCCTGGACAGGGCAGGTGGGGCCAACGTCCTGACTTTC; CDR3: CASSLDRAGGANVLTF
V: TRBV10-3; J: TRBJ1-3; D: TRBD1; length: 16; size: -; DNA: TGTGCCATCAGTGATCTGACAGGGATCTCTGGAAACACCATATATTTT; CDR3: CAISDLTGISGNTIYF
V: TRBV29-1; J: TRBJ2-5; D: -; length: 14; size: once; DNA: TGCAGCGTTGTCCCCCGGACAAACCAAGAGACCCAGTACTTC; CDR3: CSVVPRTNQETQYF
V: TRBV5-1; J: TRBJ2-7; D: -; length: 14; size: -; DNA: TGCGCCAGCAGCCCAAGGACAGAGACCTACGAGCAGTACTTC; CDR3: CASSPRTETYEQYF
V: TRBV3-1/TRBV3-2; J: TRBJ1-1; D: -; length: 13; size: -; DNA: TGTGCCAGCAGCCTACGTGGGGGCACAGAAGCTTTCTTT; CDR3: CASSLRGGTEAFF
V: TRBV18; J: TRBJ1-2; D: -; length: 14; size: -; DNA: TGTGCCAGCTCACCACCGGCCAGTAACTATGGCTACACCTTC; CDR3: CASSPPASNYGYTF
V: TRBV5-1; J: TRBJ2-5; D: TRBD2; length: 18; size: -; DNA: TGCGCCAGCAGCTCGGGACTAGCGGGGGGTACCGTCCAAGAGACCCAGTACTTC; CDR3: CASSSGLAGGTVQETQYF
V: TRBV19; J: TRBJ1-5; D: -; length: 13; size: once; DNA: TGTGCCAGTAGTATCTCCCCCAATCAGCCCCAGCATTTT; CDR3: CASSISPNQPQHF
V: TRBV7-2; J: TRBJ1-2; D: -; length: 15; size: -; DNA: TGTGCCAGCAGCTCCCAATCTGGGCAGGTCTATGGCTACACCTTC; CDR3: CASSSQSGQVYGYTF
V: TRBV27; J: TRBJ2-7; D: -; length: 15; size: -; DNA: TGTGCCAGCAGTTCTCCGCGAGCCCCTCGGGGCGAGCAGTACTTC; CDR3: CASSSPRAPRGEQYF
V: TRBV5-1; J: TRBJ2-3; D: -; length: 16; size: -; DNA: TGCGCCAGCAGCCCTAATCGCAGGGTCAGCACAGATACGCAGTATTTT; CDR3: CASSPNRRVSTDTQYF
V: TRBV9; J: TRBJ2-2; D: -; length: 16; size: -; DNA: TGTGCCAGCAGCCCCCCCAGGGAAACGAACACCGGGGAGCTGTTTTTT; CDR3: CASSPPRETNTGELFF
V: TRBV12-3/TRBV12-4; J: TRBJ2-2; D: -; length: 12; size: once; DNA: TGTGCCAGCCCAGGGGTGTCCGGGGAGCTGTTTTTT; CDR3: CASPGVSGELFF
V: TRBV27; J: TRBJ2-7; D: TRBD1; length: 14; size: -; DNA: TGTGCCAGCAGTTCAAGGACAGGGGCCTACGAGCAGTACTTC; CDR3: CASSSRTGAYEQYF
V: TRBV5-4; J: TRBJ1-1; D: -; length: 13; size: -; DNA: TGTGCCAGCAGCTTGTTCCAGGGGTCTGAAGCTTTCTTT; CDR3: CASSLFQGSEAFF
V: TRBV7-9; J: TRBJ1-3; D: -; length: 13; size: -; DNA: TGTGCCAGCGGGGGCCTCTCTGGAAACACCATATATTTT; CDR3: CASGGLSGNTIYF
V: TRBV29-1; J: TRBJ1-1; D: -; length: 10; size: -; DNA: TGCAGCGTTCGGAACACTGAAGCTTTCTTT; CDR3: CSVRNTEAFF
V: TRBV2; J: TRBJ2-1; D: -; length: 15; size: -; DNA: TGTGCCAGCAGTGAAGGAGTAATTTCCTACAATGAGCAGTTCTTC; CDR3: CASSEGVISYNEQFF
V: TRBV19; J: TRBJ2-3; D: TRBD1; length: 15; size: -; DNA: TGTGCCAGTAGTATGGGGACAGGGGAAGGAGATACGCAGTATTTT; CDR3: CASSMGTGEGDTQYF
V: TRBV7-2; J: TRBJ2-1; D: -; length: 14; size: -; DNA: TGTGCCAGCAGCACCCGGACAGCCACAAGTGAGCAGTTCTTC; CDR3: CASSTRTATSEQFF
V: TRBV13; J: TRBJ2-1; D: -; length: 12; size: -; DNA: TGTGCCAGCAGCATAACCTACAATGAGCAGTTCTTC; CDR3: CASSITYNEQFF
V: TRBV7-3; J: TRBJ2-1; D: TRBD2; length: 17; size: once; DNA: TGTGCCAGCAGCCGCACGAGTAGCGGGGGAAATGTCGGTGAGCAGTTCTTC; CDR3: CASSRTSSGGNVGEQFF
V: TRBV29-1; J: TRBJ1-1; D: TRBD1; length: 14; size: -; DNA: TGCAGCGTTGCCCAGGGGGCTGTCAACACTGAAGCTTTCTTT; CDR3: CSVAQGAVNTEAFF
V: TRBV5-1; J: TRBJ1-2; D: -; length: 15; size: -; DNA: TGCGCCAGCAGCCCGCTGGGCAGGGGAGCCTATGGCTACACCTTC; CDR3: CASSPLGRGAYGYTF
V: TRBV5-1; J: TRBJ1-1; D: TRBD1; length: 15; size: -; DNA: TGCGCCAGCACCGGGACAGGGGGCGCTAGGACTGAAGCTTTCTTT; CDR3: CASTGTGGARTEAFF
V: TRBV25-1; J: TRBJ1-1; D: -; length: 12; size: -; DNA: TGTGCCACCCGATTAGGGGGAACTGAAGCTTTCTTT; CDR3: CATRLGGTEAFF
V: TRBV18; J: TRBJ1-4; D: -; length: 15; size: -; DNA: TGTGCCAGCTCACCACGGCAGGGCATGGGGGAAAAACTGTTTTTT; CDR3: CASSPRQGMGEKLFF
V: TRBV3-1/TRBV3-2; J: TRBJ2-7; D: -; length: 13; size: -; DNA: TGTGCCAGCAGCCACCCCGGGACCTACGAGCAGTACTTC; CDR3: CASSHPGTYEQYF
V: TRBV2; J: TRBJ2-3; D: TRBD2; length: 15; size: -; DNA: TGTGCCAGCAGTGAAAGGACGGGGGGGCCGAACACGCAGTATTTT; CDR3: CASSERTGGPNTQYF